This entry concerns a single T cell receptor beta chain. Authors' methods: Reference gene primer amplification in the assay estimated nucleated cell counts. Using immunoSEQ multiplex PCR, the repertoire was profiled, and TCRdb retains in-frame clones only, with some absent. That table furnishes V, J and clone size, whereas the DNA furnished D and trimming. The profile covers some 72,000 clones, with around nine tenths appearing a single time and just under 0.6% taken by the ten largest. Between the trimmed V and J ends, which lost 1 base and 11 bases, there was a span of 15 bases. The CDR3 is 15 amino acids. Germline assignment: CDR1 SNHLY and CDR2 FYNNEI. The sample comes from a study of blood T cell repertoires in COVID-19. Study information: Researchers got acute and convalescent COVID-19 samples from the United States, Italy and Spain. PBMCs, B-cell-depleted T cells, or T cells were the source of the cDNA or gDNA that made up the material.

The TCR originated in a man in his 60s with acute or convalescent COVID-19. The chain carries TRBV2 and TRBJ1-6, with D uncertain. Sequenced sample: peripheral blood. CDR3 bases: TGTGCCAGCAGTGAAGTATCCCTGAGGCTGGCACCCCTCCACTTT. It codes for CASSEVSLRLAPLHF.